This T cell receptor (beta chain) was captured by sequencing in a study of blood T cell repertoires in COVID-19 (TCRdb year 2020). Regarding the research as a whole: Samples covering the acute and convalescent phases of COVID-19 were provided by collaborators in the United States, Italy and Spain. The repertoires were released in a freely available public database meant as a resource for research on the immune response to SARS-CoV-2. Where HLA class I and class II types were available, the types were taken from metadata supplied by the sample provider, not from assay-based typing. The samples were drawn from two sources: the first 160 participants of the ongoing ImmuneRACE study, and 1,000 to 1,500 subjects contributed by 6 global collaborators. The sample metadata nearly always contained a de-identified subject ID, COVID-19 status, age in years and sex. The dataset comprised deeply sampled blood TCRbeta repertoires from subjects exposed to, actively infected with, or recovered from COVID-19. The prospective study material was composed of cDNA or gDNA derived from T cells, B-cell-depleted T cells, or PBMCs. Points the paper makes about the study in general: How much clinical and demographic metadata was included differed by source and by participant, and the metadata was provided uncurated.

The germline ends are 13 bases apart after V is trimmed by 11 bases and J by 0 bases. According to the germline V gene, CDR1 reads ENHRY and CDR2 reads SYGVKD. There are 14 amino acids in the CDR3, from cysteine to phenylalanine inclusive. The CDR3 DNA has 42 bases and is translated from base 1. Whole blood was collected in K2EDTA tubes by collaborating institutions according to the institutions' own protocols. For TCRbeta analysis, collaborators shipped samples as frozen whole blood, isolated PBMCs, or DNA extracted from either of those sample types. This clone occurred once. Its antigen target is currently unknown. Base qualities are missing; no much larger clone stands one base away. TCRbeta CDR3 regions were amplified from genomic DNA using the immunoSEQ Assay, a bias-controlled multiplex PCR. Processing in the source paper ran as follows. Nucleated cell counts per sample were estimated from amplification of reference gene primers within the assay. To quantify the absolute abundance of each unique TCRbeta CDR3 rearrangement, sequence reads were collapsed and filtered. For each sample, productive Simpson clonality was calculated as the square root of Simpson's diversity index across productive rearrangements. As stored in TCRdb, this immuneACCESS dataset retains in-frame rearrangements with V and J assigned. A fraction of the clones does not appear; measured against another copy, unresolved V genes explain less than half of the discrepancy, and the remainder lacks a known reason. The V and J calls and clone size are taken from that table; D and trimming were inferred from the DNA. Within this sample are approximately 71,000 clones, with 90% of them counted one time only. The ten largest clones capture just over 5% of the sample.

The sequence was collected from a woman aged 18 to 35 with acute or convalescent COVID-19. Sequencing used peripheral blood. The rearrangement joined TRBV10-3 to TRBJ1-4; matching of 6 bases hints at TRBD1 as the D gene. The bases are TGTGCCTCCAGGGGCAGTGCAACTAATGAAAAACTGTTTTTT. Protein translation: CASRGSATNEKLFF.